Listed here is a single T cell receptor (beta chain). Its antigen is unidentified. The CDR3 runs to 14 residues. Germline CDR1 reads MNHEY; CDR2 reads SVGAGI. V gave up 2 bases and J gave up 5 bases, with 12 bases separating them. The data were produced by immunoSEQ multiplex PCR, yet TCRdb's version contains in-frame clones alone and is incomplete. This table holds tens of thousands of clones, 92% found once. This sample was taken from a study of T cell responses to AZD1222 COVID-19 vaccine. Study-wide results and limits: A mostly white British donor set with more females was recruited, and clonal diversity was possibly underestimated. Regions left unmutated in variants are reportedly the target of nearly half of spike-specific TCRs.

Analyses pooled second doses at about 4 or about 12 weeks. The sequenced sample was peripheral blood, obtained 28 days after the second AZD1222 dose. The chain links TRBV6-5 to TRBJ1-2; D unresolved. This TCR came from an adult who received the AZD1222 COVID-19 vaccine. The CDR3 protein is CASSYENNPYGYTF. The CDR3 nucleotides are TGTGCCAGCAGTTACGAGAATAACCCGTATGGCTACACCTTC.